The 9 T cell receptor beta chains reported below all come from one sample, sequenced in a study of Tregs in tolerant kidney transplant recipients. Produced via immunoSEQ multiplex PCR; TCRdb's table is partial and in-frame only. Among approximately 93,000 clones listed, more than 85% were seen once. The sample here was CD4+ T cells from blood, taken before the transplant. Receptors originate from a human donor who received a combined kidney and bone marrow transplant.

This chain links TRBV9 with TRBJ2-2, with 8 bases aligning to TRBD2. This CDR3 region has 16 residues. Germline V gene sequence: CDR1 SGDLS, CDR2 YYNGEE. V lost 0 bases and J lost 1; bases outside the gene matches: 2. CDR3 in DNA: TGTGCCAGCAGCGTAGCTCTAGCGGGGAACACCGGGGAGCTGTTTTTT. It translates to CASSVALAGNTGELFF.

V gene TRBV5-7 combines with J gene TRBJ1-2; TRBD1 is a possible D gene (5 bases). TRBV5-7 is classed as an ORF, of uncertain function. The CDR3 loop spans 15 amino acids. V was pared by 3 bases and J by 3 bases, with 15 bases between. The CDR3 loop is CASSSREGKDYGYTF. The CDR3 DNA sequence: TGTGCCAGCAGCTCCAGGGAAGGGAAGGACTATGGCTACACCTTC.

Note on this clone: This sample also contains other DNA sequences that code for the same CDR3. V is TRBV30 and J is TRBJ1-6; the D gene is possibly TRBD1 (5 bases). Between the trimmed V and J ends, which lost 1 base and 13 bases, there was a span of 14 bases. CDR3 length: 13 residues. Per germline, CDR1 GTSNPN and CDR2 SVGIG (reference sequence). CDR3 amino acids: CAWSAAGGSPLHF. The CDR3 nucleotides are TGTGCCTGGAGTGCGGCTGGGGGGTCCCCCCTCCACTTT.

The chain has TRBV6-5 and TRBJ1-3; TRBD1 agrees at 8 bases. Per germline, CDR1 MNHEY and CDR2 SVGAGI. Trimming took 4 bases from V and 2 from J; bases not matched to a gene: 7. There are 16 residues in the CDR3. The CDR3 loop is CASSSGTGFTGNTIYF. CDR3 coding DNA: TGTGCCAGCAGTTCCGGGACAGGCTTCACTGGAAACACCATATATTTT.

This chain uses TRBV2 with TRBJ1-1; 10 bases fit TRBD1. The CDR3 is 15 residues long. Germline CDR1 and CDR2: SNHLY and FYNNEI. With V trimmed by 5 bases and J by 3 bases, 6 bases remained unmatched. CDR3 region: CASSRTGGRYTEAFF. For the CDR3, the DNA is TGTGCCAGCAGTCGGACAGGGGGAAGGTACACTGAAGCTTTCTTT.

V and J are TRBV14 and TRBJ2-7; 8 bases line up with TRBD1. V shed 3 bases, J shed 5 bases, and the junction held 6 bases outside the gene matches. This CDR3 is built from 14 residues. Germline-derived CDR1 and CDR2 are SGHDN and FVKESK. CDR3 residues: CASSHRTGLHEQYF. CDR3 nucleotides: TGTGCCAGCAGCCATAGGACAGGGTTACACGAGCAGTACTTC.

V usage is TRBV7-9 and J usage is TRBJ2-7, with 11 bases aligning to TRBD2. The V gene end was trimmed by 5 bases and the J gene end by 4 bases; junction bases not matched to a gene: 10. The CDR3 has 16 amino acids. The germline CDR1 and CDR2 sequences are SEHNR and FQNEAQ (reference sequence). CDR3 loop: CASSLLTSGVVYEQYF. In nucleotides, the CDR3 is TGTGCCAGCAGCCTACTGACTAGCGGGGTTGTTTACGAGCAGTACTTC. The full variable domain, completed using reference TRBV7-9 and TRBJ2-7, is DTGVSQNPRHKITKRGQNVTFRCDPISEHNRLYWYRQTLGQGPEFLTYFQNEAQLEKSRLLSDRFSAERPKGSFSTLEIQRTEQGDSAMYLCASSLLTSGVVYEQYFGPGTRLTVT.

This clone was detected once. CDR3 protein: CASRSGTAVTGELFF. In DNA form, the CDR3 reads TGTGCCAGCAGGTCCGGGACAGCCGTCACCGGGGAGCTGTTTTTT. The chain combines TRBV27 with TRBJ2-2, with 7 bases that match TRBD1. This CDR3 region has 15 residues. CDR1 is MNHEY and CDR2 is SMNVEV in the germline V gene (reference sequence). V gave up 6 bases and J gave up 4 bases; unmatched junction bases: 8.

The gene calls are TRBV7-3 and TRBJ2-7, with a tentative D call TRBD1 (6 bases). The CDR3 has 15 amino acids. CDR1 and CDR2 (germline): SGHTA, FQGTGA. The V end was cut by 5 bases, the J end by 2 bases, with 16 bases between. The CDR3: CASSLGSQGPYEQYF. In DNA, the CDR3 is TGTGCCAGCAGCCTCGGATCACAGGGTCCCTACGAGCAGTACTTC.